The TCR beta chain under discussion was sequenced for a study of response to subunit inactivated influenza vaccine. Study outcomes and limitations: Each seasonal influenza vaccination, the authors suggested, recruits few new T cells.

With respect to this clonotype: Antigen: not known.

TCRdb recomputed calls from the RT-PCR reads with MiXCR, one row per CDR3 protein. This sample yields 280,000 or so distinct CDR3 sequences, of which about a fifth are seen a single time; 10% belongs to the top ten. Germline V gene lookup returns CDR1 SQVTM and CDR2 ANQGSEA. The CDR3 extends over 16 amino acids. The V end lost 1 base, the J end lost 0 bases, and 13 bases lay between the germline ends. Sequences were derived from PBMCs from blood, sampled approximately 20 months after vaccination. This chain joins TRBV29-1 and TRBJ2-1; TRBD1 or TRBD2 may be the D gene (5 bases each). The receptor comes from a man aged 50 to 69 who received an inactivated influenza vaccine. The DNA of the CDR3 is TGCAGCGTTGAAGGGGGCGGGTCTTTCTCCTACAATGAGCAGTTCTTC. Amino acid sequence: CSVEGGGSFSYNEQFF.